This T cell receptor beta chain comes out of a study of blood T cell repertoires in COVID-19. Here immunoSEQ multiplex PCR was the method, and the copy in TCRdb shows in-frame clones only, minus some. The sample holds 55,000 to 85,000 clones, approximately 86% seen once. CDR3 size: 16 residues. V gave up 4 bases and J gave up 5 bases; unmatched junction bases: 12. Germline V lookup: CDR1 SQVTM, CDR2 ANQGSEA. Sequences were obtained from peripheral blood. This chain connects TRBV29-1 to TRBJ2-5; 11 nucleotides line up with TRBD2. The sequence was obtained from a human donor in a cohort sampled during active COVID-19. In DNA, the CDR3 is TGCAGCGTTGTCCTAGCGGGGGGACTCCGCTGGGAGACCCAGTACTTC. Protein product: CSVVLAGGLRWETQYF.